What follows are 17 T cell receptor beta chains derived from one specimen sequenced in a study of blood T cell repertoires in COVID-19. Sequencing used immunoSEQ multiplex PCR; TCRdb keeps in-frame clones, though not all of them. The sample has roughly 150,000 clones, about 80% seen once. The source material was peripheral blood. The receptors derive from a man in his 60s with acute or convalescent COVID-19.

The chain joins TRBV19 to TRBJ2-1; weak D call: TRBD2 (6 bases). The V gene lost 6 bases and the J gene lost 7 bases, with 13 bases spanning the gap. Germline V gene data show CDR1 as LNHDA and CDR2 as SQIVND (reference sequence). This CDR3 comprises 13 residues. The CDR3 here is CASSGSRVNEQFF. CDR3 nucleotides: TGTGCCAGTAGCGGGAGCAGGGTTAATGAGCAGTTCTTC. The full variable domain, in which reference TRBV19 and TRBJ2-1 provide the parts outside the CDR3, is DGGITQSPKYLFRKEGQNVTLSCEQNLNHDAMYWYRQDPGQGLRLIYYSQIVNDFQKGDIAEGYSVSREKKESFPLTVTSAQKNPTAFYLCASSGSRVNEQFFGPGTRLTVL.

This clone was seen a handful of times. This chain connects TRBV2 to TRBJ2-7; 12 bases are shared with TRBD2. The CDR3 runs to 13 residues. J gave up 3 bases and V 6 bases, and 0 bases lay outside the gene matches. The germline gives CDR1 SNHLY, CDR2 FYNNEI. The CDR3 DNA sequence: TGTGCCAGCAGGACTAGCGGGGGCTACGAGCAGTACTTC. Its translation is CASRTSGGYEQYF. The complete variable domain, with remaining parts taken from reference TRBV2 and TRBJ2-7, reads EPEVTQTPSHQVTQMGQEVILRCVPISNHLYFYWYRQILGQKVEFLVSFYNNEISEKSEIFDDQFSVERPDGSNFTLKIRSTKLEDSAMYFCASRTSGGYEQYFGPGTRLTVT.

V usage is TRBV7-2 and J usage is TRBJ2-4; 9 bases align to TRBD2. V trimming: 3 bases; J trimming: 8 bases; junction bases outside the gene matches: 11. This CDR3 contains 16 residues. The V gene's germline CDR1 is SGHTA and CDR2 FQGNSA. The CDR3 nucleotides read TGTGCCAGCAGCTTCGCTAGCGGGATTAGTGGTGACATTCAGTACTTC. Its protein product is CASSFASGISGDIQYF.

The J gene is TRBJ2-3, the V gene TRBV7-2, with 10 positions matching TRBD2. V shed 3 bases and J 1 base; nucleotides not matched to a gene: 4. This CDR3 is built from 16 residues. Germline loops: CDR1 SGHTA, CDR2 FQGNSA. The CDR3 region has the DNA TGTGCCAGCAGCTTTCTCCTAGCGGGGGGCACAGATACGCAGTATTTT. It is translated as CASSFLLAGGTDTQYF.

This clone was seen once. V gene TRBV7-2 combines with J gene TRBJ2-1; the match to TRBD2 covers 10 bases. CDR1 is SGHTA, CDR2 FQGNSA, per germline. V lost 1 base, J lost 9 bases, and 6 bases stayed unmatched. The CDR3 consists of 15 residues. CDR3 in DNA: TGTGCCAGCAGCTTAGGTAGCGGGGGGCCGGGTGAGCAGTTCTTC. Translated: CASSLGSGGPGEQFF.

CDR3 amino acids: CASSIVGAHEQYF. CDR3 bases: TGTGCCAGTAGTATAGTAGGGGCCCACGAGCAGTACTTC. The gene calls are TRBV19 and TRBJ2-7; perhaps TRBD1 as D (5 bases). Germline lookup yields CDR1 LNHDA and CDR2 SQIVND (reference sequence). V lost 1 base, J lost 5 bases, and 9 bases lay in between. This CDR3 is built from 13 residues.

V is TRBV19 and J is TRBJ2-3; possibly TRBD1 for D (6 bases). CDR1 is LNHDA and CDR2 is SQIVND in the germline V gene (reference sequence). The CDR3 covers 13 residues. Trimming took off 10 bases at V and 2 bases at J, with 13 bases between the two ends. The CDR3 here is CATQGPTTDTQYF. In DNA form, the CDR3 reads TGTGCCACACAGGGACCGACCACAGATACGCAGTATTTT.

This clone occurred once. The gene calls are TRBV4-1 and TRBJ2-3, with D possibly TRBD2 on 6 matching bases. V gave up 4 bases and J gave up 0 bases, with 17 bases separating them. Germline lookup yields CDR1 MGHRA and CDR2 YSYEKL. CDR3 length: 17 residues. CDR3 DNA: TGCGCCAGCAGCCTCAAGCCCGGGCGGGGCAGCACAGATACGCAGTATTTT. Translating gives CASSLKPGRGSTDTQYF.

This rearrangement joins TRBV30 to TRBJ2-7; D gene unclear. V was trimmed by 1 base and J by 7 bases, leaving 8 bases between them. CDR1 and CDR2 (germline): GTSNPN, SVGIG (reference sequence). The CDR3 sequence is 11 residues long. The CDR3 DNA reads TGTGCCTGGAGTGGTCCCAGAGAGCAGTACTTC. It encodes CAWSGPREQYF.

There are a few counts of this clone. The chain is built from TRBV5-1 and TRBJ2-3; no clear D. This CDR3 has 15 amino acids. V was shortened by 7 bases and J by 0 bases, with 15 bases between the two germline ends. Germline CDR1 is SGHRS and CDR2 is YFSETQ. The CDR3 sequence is CASAREAVSTDTQYF. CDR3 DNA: TGCGCCAGCGCAAGAGAGGCGGTTAGCACAGATACGCAGTATTTT.

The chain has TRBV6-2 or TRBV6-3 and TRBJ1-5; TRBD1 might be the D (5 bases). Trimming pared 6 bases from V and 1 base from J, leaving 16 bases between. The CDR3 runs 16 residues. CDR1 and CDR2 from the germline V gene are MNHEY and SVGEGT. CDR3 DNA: TGTGCCAGCAGCCTTTTGGGGGGTGAGAGCAATCAGCCCCAGCATTTT. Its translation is CASSLLGGESNQPQHF.

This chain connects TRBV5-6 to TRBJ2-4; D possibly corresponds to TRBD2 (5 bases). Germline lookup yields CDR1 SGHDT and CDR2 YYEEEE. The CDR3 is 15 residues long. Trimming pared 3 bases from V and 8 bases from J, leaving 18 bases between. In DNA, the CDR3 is TGTGCCAGCAGCTCGATGCGGGTCGCGAAAGACATTCAGTACTTC. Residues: CASSSMRVAKDIQYF.

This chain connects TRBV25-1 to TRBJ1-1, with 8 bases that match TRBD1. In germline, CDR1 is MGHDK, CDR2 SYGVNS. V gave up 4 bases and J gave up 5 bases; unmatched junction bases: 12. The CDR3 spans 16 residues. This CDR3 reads CASSAPQLQGGTEAFF. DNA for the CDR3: TGTGCCAGCAGTGCCCCCCAATTACAGGGGGGTACTGAAGCTTTCTTT.

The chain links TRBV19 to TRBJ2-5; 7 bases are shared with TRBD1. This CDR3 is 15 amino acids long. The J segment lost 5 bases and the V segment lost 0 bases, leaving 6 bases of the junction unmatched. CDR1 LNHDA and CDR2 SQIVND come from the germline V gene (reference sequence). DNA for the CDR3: TGTGCCAGTAGTATAGATACAGGGGTAGGGGAGACCCAGTACTTC. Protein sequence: CASSIDTGVGETQYF.

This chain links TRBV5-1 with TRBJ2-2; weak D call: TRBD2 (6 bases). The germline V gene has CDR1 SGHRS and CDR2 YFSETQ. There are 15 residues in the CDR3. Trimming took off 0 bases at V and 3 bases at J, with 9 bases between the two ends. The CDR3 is CASSLEGTYTGELFF. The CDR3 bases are TGCGCCAGCAGCTTGGAAGGGACTTACACCGGGGAGCTGTTTTTT. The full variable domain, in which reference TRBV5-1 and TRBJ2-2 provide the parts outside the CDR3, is KAGVTQTPRYLIKTRGQQVTLSCSPISGHRSVSWYQQTPGQGLQFLFEYFSETQRNKGNFPGRFSGRQFSNSRSEMNVSTLELGDSALYLCASSLEGTYTGELFFGEGSRLTVL.

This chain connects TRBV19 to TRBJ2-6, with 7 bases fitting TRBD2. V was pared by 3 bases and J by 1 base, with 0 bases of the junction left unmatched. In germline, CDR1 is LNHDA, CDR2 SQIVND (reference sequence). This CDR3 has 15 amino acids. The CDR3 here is CASSMRGSGANVLTF. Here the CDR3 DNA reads TGTGCCAGTAGTATGCGGGGGTCTGGGGCCAACGTCCTGACTTTC.

CDR3 bases: TGTGCCAGTAGTATTGGGACTCCGATGGGAGGCTACACCTTC. Its translation is CASSIGTPMGGYTF. This rearrangement joins TRBV19 to TRBJ1-2, with TRBD1 as a possible D gene (5 bases). Germline V gene data show CDR1 as LNHDA and CDR2 as SQIVND (reference sequence). V lost 3 bases to trimming and J lost 8 bases, with 16 bases between them. The CDR3 spans 14 residues. Full variable domain (missing parts from reference TRBV19 and TRBJ1-2): DGGITQSPKYLFRKEGQNVTLSCEQNLNHDAMYWYRQDPGQGLRLIYYSQIVNDFQKGDIAEGYSVSREKKESFPLTVTSAQKNPTAFYLCASSIGTPMGGYTFGSGTRLTVV.